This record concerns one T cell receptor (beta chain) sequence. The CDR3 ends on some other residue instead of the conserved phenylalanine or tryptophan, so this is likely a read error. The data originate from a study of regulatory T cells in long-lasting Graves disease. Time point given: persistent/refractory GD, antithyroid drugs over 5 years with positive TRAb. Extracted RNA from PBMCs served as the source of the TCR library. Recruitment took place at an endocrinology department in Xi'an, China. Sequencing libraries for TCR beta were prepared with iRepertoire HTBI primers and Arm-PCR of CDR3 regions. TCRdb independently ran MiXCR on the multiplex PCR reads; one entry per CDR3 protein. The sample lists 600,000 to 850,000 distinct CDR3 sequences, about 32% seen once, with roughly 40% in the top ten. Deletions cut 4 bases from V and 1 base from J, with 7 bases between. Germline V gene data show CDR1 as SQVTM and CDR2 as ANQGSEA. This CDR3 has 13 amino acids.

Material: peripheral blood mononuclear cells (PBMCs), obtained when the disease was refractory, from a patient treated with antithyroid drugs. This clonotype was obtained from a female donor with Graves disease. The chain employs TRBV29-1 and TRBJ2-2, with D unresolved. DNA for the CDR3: TGCAGCGTTGGTTGGGAGAACACCGGGGAGCTGTTTTTA. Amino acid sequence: CSVGWENTGELFL.